The present T cell receptor (beta chain) was sequenced within a study of blood T cell repertoires in COVID-19 (dated by TCRdb to 2019 to 2021). A note on the overall study: The collaborator samples originated in the United States, Italy and Spain and spanned the acute and convalescent phases of COVID-19. The prospective study material was composed of cDNA or gDNA derived from T cells, B-cell-depleted T cells, or PBMCs. Subjects who had been exposed to COVID-19, were actively infected with it, or had recovered from it provided the deeply sampled blood TCRbeta repertoires that made up the dataset. The repertoires were made available in a free public database intended to serve as a resource for research on the immune response to SARS-CoV-2. The samples were drawn from two sources: the first 160 participants of the ongoing ImmuneRACE study, and 1,254 subjects contributed by 6 global collaborators. A de-identified subject ID, COVID-19 status, age in years and sex were almost always included in the sample metadata. Where HLA class I and class II types were available, the types were taken from metadata supplied by the sample provider, not from assay-based typing.

What the research found in general, with its limitations: The quantity of clinical and demographic metadata differed by source and by participant and was supplied without curation.

From a lookup of the germline V gene, CDR1 and CDR2 are MGHDK and SYGVNS. V is shortened by 6 bases, J by 7 bases, and the region joining them spans 18 bases. The CDR3 measures 15 amino acids from cysteine to phenylalanine. Of the read, only the CDR3 DNA is kept; its 45 bases are in frame from base 1. In Seattle, one collaborating source enrolled patients while the infection was active and tracked those patients longitudinally over the course of disease. Whole blood was collected in K2EDTA tubes by collaborating institutions according to the institutions' own protocols. Collaborator samples were shipped for TCRbeta analysis as frozen whole blood, isolated PBMCs, or DNA extracted from either sample type. The immunoSEQ Assay, a bias-controlled multiplex PCR, was used to amplify TCRbeta CDR3 regions from genomic DNA. The study's own analysis went as follows. Within the assay, amplification of reference gene primers was used to estimate how many nucleated cells each sample contained. To quantify the absolute abundance of each unique TCRbeta CDR3 rearrangement, sequence reads were collapsed and filtered. For each sample, productive Simpson clonality was calculated as the square root of Simpson's diversity index over productive rearrangements. The source is immuneACCESS, and TCRdb retained only in-frame sequences with V and J called. Part of the clones is not carried over; for the studies checked, unresolved V genes explain less than half of this, and the remainder is unexplained. From that table come the V and J calls and clone size; the DNA was used to work out D and trimming. The table for this sample lists 150,000 to 190,000 clones; approximately 81% of them were counted only once. The ten most abundant clones make up roughly 8.3% of the sample.

This clone was observed a few times. Its specific antigen is unknown. It has no much larger one-base neighbor in the sample; base qualities were not kept. Sequencing input: peripheral blood. Rearrangement joined TRBV25-1 to TRBJ2-2; a tentative D call is TRBD2 (6 bases match). The source of this sequence is a woman aged 60-75 years with COVID-19, enrolled during active disease. The bases are TGTGCCAGCAGCCAGAGACTAGATACTGTCGGGGAGCTGTTTTTT. Its translation is CASSQRLDTVGELFF.